This T cell receptor (beta chain) was sequenced in a study of blood T cells in healthy people across ages. V lost 5 bases, J lost 11 bases, and 27 bases lay in between. The CDR3 is made up of 16 amino acids. The V gene's germline CDR1 is MDHEN and CDR2 SYDVKM. The study, taken as a whole, reports: CMV status of donors was unknown, possibly confounding expanded clonotype changes.

Using a J-beta primer mix together with a sample-barcoded 5' primer, a second PCR was run for roughly 7 to 12 cycles. TCRdb reanalysed the 5' RACE reads using MiXCR and keeps one entry per CDR3 protein. The repertoire holds around 1,000,000 distinct CDR3 sequences, with more than 30% as singletons. To note about this clonotype: No antigen is known for it.

The chain uses TRBV28 and TRBJ2-5; perhaps D is TRBD1 or TRBD2 (9 bases each). The TCR was taken from a man in his late teens or twenties in good health. Sequencing was performed on blood. The CDR3 spells CASSTGGGRAHNEQYF. Written as DNA, the CDR3 is TGTGCCAGCAGTACAGGGGGCGGGAGGGCCCACAATGAGCAGTACTTC.